The source of this T cell receptor (beta chain) is a study of molecular identifiers for immune sequencing clone quantification. Study context: RNA, taken in replicates from roughly 21,000 or 96,000 naive CD8 cells, was split five ways, with four sequenced. Broader study findings: Clones carrying above 20 RNA copies accounted for over 97% of effector molecules, under 1% in naive cells.

TCRdb used MiXCR to reprocess the PCR reads, holding one entry per CDR3 protein. The sample lists 600,000 to 650,000 distinct CDR3 sequences, around 20% seen once, with approximately 0.9% in the top ten. The CDR3 spans 15 residues. Germline V gives CDR1 SGHRS, CDR2 YFSETQ. Trimming pared 0 bases from V and 4 bases from J, leaving 13 bases between. Source material for naive CD8 libraries was roughly 19,000 to 1,000,000 sorted cells, with 10%, 30% or 50% RNA. Naive CD8 T cells were picked out by sorting for CD8+CD4-CCR7+CD45RA+. This clonotype was seen repeatedly, ten times or more. Its target is not known.

What was sequenced was naive CD8+ T cells from blood, with Jurkat cell RNA spiked in. This sample's subset: FACS-sorted CD8+CD4-CCR7+CD45RA+ naive T cells. This sequence was found in a human donor in good health. Some libraries in this study had Jurkat cell RNA spiked in. The genes are TRBV5-1 and TRBJ1-1, with a possible D match to TRBD1 (6 bases). In nucleotides, the CDR3 is TGCGCCAGCAGCTTGGCCCCGGGGGCGGGCACTGAAGCTTTCTTT. Translated: CASSLAPGAGTEAFF.